This T cell receptor beta chain derives from a study of shared clonotypes between healthy human individuals. Study in general: Every donor yielded three CD4 naive, three CD4 memory, two CD8 naive and one CD8 memory plate.

Naive CD8 cells were CD45RO-negative, positively selected for CCR7, excluding terminally differentiated effector memory CD45RA+ cells. The germline V and J ends were trimmed by 5 bases and 0 bases, with 12 bases remaining between them. This CDR3 has 15 amino acids. Germline V gives CDR1 SEHNR, CDR2 FQNEAQ (reference sequence). Libraries were prepared by immunoSEQ multiplex PCR; TCRdb keeps only in-frame clonotypes and omits some of them. The data show about 2 million clones, just under 95% seen once. The rearrangement joins TRBV7-9 to TRBJ2-3; no firm D call. Source material: naive CD8+ T cells sorted from blood. This receptor was identified in a young man in good health. CDR3 bases: TGTGCCAGCAGCCGTACAGTATTTAGCACAGATACGCAGTATTTT. Translation: CASSRTVFSTDTQYF. Using reference TRBV7-9 and TRBJ2-3 for the parts outside the CDR3, the full variable domain is DTGVSQNPRHKITKRGQNVTFRCDPISEHNRLYWYRQTLGQGPEFLTYFQNEAQLEKSRLLSDRFSAERPKGSFSTLEIQRTEQGDSAMYLCASSRTVFSTDTQYFGPGTRLTVL.